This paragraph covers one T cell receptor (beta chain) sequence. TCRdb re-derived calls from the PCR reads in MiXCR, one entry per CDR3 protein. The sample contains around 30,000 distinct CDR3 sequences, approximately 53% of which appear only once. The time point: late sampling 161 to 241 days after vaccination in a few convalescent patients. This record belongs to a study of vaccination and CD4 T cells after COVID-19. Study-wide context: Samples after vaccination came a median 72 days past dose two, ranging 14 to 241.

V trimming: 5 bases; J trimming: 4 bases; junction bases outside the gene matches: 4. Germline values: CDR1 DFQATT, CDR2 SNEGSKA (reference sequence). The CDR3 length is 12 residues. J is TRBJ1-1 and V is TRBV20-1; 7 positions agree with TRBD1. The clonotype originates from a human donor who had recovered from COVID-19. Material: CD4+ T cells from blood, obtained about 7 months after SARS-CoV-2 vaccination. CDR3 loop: CSAPDRRTEAFF. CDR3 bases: TGCAGTGCTCCGGACAGGCGCACTGAAGCTTTCTTT.